The sample holds many counts of the clone carrying this TCR beta chain. Its target is not known. These data belong to a study of blood T cells in healthy people across ages. PCR was performed a second time for about 7 to 12 cycles using a sample-barcoded 5' primer and a J-beta primer mix. Each cDNA was tagged by a template-switch adaptor containing 12 random nucleotides. TCRdb analysed the 5' RACE reads with MiXCR anew, one entry per CDR3 protein. Found here are 500,000 to 600,000 distinct CDR3 sequences, roughly a quarter of them singletons; the top ten hold 15% to 20%. Per sample, at least 5 micrograms of total RNA were extracted. Findings of the study overall: Age brought a roughly linear fall in TCR beta diversity measured per million T cells. Donor CMV status was unknown, possibly confounding expanded clonotype changes.

Specimen: blood. This TCR came from a woman in her 70s in good health.

Here the CDR3 DNA reads TGTGCCAGCAGCCCAATAGGACAGGGAGAGACCCAGTACTTC. Translating gives CASSPIGQGETQYF. The V and J genes are TRBV7-3 and TRBJ2-5; 8 positions agree with TRBD1. The germline V gene has CDR1 SGHTA and CDR2 FQGTGA. After removal of 5 bases from V and 4 bases from J, the junction contained 6 bases not matched to a gene. CDR3 length: 14 residues.